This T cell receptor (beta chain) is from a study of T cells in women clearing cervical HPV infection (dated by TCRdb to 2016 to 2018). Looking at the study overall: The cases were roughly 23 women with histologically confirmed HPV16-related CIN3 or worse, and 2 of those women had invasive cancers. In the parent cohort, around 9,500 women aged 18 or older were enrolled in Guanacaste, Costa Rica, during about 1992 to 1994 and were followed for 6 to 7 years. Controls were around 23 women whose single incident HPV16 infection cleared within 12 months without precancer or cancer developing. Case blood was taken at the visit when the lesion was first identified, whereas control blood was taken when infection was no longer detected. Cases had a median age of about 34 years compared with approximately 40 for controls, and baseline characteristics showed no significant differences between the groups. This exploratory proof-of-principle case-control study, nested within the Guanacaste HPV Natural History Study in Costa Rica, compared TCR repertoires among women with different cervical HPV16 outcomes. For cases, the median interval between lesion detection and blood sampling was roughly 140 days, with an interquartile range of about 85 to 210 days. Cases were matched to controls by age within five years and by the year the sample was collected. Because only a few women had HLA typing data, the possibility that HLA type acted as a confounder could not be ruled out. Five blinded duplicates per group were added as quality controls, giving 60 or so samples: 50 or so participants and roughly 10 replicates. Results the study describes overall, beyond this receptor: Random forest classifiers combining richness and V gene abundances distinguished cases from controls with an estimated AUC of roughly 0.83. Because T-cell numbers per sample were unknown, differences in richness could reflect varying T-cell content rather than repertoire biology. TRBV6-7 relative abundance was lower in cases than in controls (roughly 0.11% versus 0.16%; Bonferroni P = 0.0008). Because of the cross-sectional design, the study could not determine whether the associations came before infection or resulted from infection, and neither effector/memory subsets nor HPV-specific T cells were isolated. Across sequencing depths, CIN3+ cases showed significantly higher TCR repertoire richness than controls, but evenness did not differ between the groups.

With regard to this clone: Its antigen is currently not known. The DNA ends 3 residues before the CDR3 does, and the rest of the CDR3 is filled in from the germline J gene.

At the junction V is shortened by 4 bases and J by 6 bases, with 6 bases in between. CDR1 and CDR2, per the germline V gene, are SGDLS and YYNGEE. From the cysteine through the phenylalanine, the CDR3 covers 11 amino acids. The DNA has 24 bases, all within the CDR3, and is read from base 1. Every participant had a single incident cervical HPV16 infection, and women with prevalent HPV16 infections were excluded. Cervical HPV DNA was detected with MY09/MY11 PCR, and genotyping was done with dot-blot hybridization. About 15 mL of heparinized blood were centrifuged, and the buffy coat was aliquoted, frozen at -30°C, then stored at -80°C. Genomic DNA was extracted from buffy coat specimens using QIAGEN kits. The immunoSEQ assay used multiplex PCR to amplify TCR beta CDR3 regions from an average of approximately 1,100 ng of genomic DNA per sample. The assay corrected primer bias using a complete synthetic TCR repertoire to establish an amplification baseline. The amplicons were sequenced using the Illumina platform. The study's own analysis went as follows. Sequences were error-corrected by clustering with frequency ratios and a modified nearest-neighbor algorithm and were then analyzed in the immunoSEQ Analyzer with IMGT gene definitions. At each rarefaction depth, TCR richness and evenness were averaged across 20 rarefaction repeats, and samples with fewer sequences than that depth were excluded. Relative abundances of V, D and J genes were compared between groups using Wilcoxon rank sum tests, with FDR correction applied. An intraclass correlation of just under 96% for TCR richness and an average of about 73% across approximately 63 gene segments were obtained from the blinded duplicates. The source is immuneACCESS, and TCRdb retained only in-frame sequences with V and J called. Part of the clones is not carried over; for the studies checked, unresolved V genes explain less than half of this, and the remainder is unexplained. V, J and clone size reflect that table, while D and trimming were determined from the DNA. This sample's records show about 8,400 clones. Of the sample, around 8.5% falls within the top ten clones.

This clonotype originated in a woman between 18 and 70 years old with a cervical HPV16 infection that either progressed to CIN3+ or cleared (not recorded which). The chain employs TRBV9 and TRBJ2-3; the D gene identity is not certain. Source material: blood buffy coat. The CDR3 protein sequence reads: CASSQEDTQYF. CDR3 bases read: TGTGCCAGCAGCCAGGAGGATACG.